These 27 T cell receptor beta chains share one sample of origin, sequenced in a study of T cells expressing NK-cell markers. TCRdb re-called the 5' RACE reads; one entry per CDR3 protein, DNA not given. Its table lists about 260,000 distinct CDR3 sequences. The specimen was blood T cells: a sorted CD56 or NKG2C T cell subset, CD4+ or CD8+ T cells, or bulk PBMC T cells (not recorded which). Receptor source: a woman aged 18-69 years in good health.

V and J are TRBV11-2 and TRBJ2-3; TCRdb's D call, TRBD2, is unchecked because there is no DNA. The CDR3 totals 19 residues. Per germline, CDR1 SGHAT and CDR2 FQNNGV. The CDR3 sequence is CASSLDPRLARPTADTQYF.

The chain carries TRBV7-2 and TRBJ2-3; lacking DNA, the TRBD1 call made by TCRdb goes unchecked. CDR3 length: 15 amino acids. Germline lookup yields CDR1 SGHTA and CDR2 FQGNSA. The chain's CDR3 is CASSLPRTNTDTQYF.

This CDR3 reads CASSSRPSTDTQYF. The chain employs TRBV6-5 and TRBJ2-3. There are 14 residues in the CDR3. Germline lookup yields CDR1 MNHEY and CDR2 SVGAGI.

This rearrangement joins TRBV19 to TRBJ1-2; the D gene TCRdb calls, TRBD1, cannot be checked with no DNA. Germline V lookup: CDR1 LNHDA, CDR2 SQIVND (reference sequence). This CDR3 comprises 15 residues. The chain's CDR3 is CASSITRSGIDGYTF. The variable domain in full, with the rest retrieved from reference TRBV19 and TRBJ1-2, is DGGITQSPKYLFRKEGQNVTLSCEQNLNHDAMYWYRQDPGQGLRLIYYSQIVNDFQKGDIAEGYSVSREKKESFPLTVTSAQKNPTAFYLCASSITRSGIDGYTFGSGTRLTVV.

The chain has TRBV5-4 and TRBJ2-5. Germline CDR1 and CDR2: SGHNT and YYREEE (reference sequence). This CDR3 is built from 12 residues. Here the CDR3 reads CASSLPQETQYF.

The chain joins TRBV3-1 to TRBJ1-1. CDR1 is LGHDT and CDR2 is YNNKEL in the germline V gene (reference sequence). This CDR3 is built from 14 residues. The CDR3 sequence: CASSQGRMNTEAFF.

V gene TRBV27 combines with J gene TRBJ2-3; lacking DNA, the TRBD1 call made by TCRdb goes unchecked. The CDR3 is 14 residues long. Germline V CDR1 and CDR2: MNHEY, SMNVEV (reference sequence). CDR3 residues: CASSQGWDTDTQYF.

V and J are TRBV19 and TRBJ2-5; the D gene TCRdb calls, TRBD2, cannot be checked with no DNA. CDR1 and CDR2 from the germline V gene are LNHDA and SQIVND (reference sequence). This CDR3 region has 14 residues. The CDR3 sequence: CASKTSRYQETQYF.

V usage is TRBV12-3 or TRBV12-4 and J usage is TRBJ1-2; TCRdb's assignment of TRBD1 cannot be checked, as there is no DNA. This CDR3 spans 14 amino acids. The CDR3 sequence: CASSPTGAARGYTF.

The V gene is TRBV7-2, the J gene TRBJ2-1; absent DNA, TCRdb's TRBD2 call cannot be checked. Germline V CDR1 and CDR2: SGHTA, FQGNSA. The CDR3 spans 16 residues. The CDR3 protein is CASSLVLAGGRNEQFF.

The V call is TRBV10-2, the J call TRBJ1-4; TCRdb's D call, TRBD1, is unchecked because there is no DNA. Germline CDR1 is WSHSY and CDR2 is SAAADI. The CDR3 has 12 residues. The CDR3 loop reads CASMGQQEKLFF.

This chain uses TRBV20-1 with TRBJ2-3; the TRBD1 assignment by TCRdb is unverifiable without DNA. This CDR3 region has 15 residues. Germline assignment: CDR1 DFQATT and CDR2 SNEGSKA (reference sequence). CDR3 sequence: CSATKGGVSTDTQYF.

V usage is TRBV11-2 and J usage is TRBJ2-5; TCRdb picks TRBD1, but there is no DNA to check that call. The CDR3 extends over 15 amino acids. Germline V CDR1 and CDR2: SGHAT, FQNNGV. The chain's CDR3 is CASSLQGARQETQYF.

This chain connects TRBV5-1 to TRBJ2-5; TCRdb reports TRBD2, a call that lacks DNA to check it against. Germline lookup yields CDR1 SGHRS and CDR2 YFSETQ. The CDR3 covers 13 residues. CDR3 in amino acids: CASSYGGGETQYF.

The chain recombines TRBV5-1 with TRBJ2-7. The CDR3 is made up of 12 amino acids. Germline-derived CDR1 and CDR2 are SGHRS and YFSETQ. The CDR3 region is CASSSSSYEQYF.

The chain uses TRBV5-1 and TRBJ2-2; TCRdb gives TRBD1 as the D gene, but with no DNA this cannot be confirmed. CDR3 length equals 15 residues. Germline values: CDR1 SGHRS, CDR2 YFSETQ. The CDR3 here is CASSPAPGSDGELFF.

The rearrangement joins TRBV19 to TRBJ1-2. Germline values: CDR1 LNHDA, CDR2 SQIVND (reference sequence). This CDR3 is 13 amino acids long. CDR3 in amino acids: CASSPLRRGGYTF.

Here the CDR3 reads CSASPTGWGEQYF. The chain couples TRBV20-1 to TRBJ2-7; TCRdb selects TRBD1, and the lack of DNA leaves this call unchecked. The CDR3 runs to 13 residues. CDR1 is DFQATT and CDR2 is SNEGSKA in the germline V gene (reference sequence).

V and J are TRBV7-9 and TRBJ1-2. The germline V gene encodes CDR1 SEHNR and CDR2 FQNEAQ (reference sequence). CDR3 size: 16 residues. This chain's CDR3 is CASSDPQGRGVGGYTF.

The genes are TRBV24-1 and TRBJ2-7; TCRdb reports TRBD1, a call that lacks DNA to check it against. Germline CDR1 KGHDR, CDR2 SFDVKD. This CDR3 has 15 amino acids. CDR3 loop: CATSDSGTGGYEQYF.

This rearrangement joins TRBV2 to TRBJ1-5. The germline V gene has CDR1 SNHLY and CDR2 FYNNEI. The CDR3 contains 11 residues. The CDR3 loop reads CASSANIAQHF.

V gene TRBV12-3 or TRBV12-4 combines with J gene TRBJ2-1; the D call from TCRdb, TRBD2, cannot be confirmed without DNA. The CDR3 spans 15 residues. Here the CDR3 reads CASRRLSAYYNEQFF.

The V and J genes are TRBV20-1 and TRBJ2-7; TCRdb's D call, TRBD1, is unchecked because there is no DNA. The CDR3 consists of 14 residues. In germline, CDR1 is DFQATT, CDR2 SNEGSKA (reference sequence). This CDR3 reads CSAEGGDLSYEQYF.

The chain carries TRBV18 and TRBJ1-1; there is no DNA to check the TCRdb D call of TRBD1. Germline CDR1 KGHSH, CDR2 LQKENI. The CDR3 runs to 15 residues. The CDR3 is CASLTQGPKNTEAFF.

The gene calls are TRBV7-2 and TRBJ2-3. CDR3 length: 14 amino acids. Looked up from germline, CDR1 is SGHTA and CDR2 is FQGNSA. Here the CDR3 reads CASRVIGPTDTQYF.

The chain carries TRBV24-1 and TRBJ2-1; TCRdb selects TRBD1, and the lack of DNA leaves this call unchecked. The CDR3 has 15 amino acids. Germline assignment: CDR1 KGHDR and CDR2 SFDVKD. CDR3 in amino acids: CATSDSRDADNEQFF.

The chain carries TRBV20-1 and TRBJ2-5; TCRdb gives TRBD1 as the D gene, but with no DNA this cannot be confirmed. CDR1 and CDR2 from the germline V gene are DFQATT and SNEGSKA (reference sequence). The length of the CDR3 is 15 residues. CDR3 amino acids: CSARPQRQGRETQYF.